The 30 T cell receptor beta chains below were found in one sample sequenced in a study of T-cell reconstitution after alpha-beta-depleted transplantation in children. Preparation of the TCRbeta library was carried out with unique molecular identifiers. TCRdb independently ran MiXCR on the PCR reads; one entry per CDR3 protein. Of 350,000 to 400,000 distinct CDR3 sequences listed, about 14% are singletons. This sample comprised PBMCs, obtained from the stem cell graft. The receptors here all came from a human donor who donated a stem cell graft to a child with Fanconi anemia.

The chain carries TRBV5-1 and TRBJ2-5, with 11 bases that match TRBD1. CDR1 is SGHRS, CDR2 YFSETQ, per germline. V shed 3 bases and J 4 bases; nucleotides not matched to a gene: 8. This CDR3 has 16 residues. CDR3 residues: CASSSTWTGGGETQYF. The CDR3 nucleotides read TGCGCCAGCAGCTCGACCTGGACAGGGGGCGGAGAGACCCAGTACTTC.

This clonotype came up many times. An end of the junction differs from the germline gene, which may be a read error. This sequence joins TRBV7-7 and TRBJ2-5, with D perhaps TRBD1 (5 bases). The germline CDR1 and CDR2 sequences are SSHAT and FNYEAQ (reference sequence). The CDR3 totals 12 residues. CDR3 amino acids: CASSLPQGSQYF. As DNA, the CDR3 is TGTGCTAGCAGCTTGCCTCAGGGATCCCAGTACTTC. The full variable domain, in which reference TRBV7-7 and TRBJ2-5 provide the parts outside the CDR3, is GAGVSQSPRYKVTKRGQDVTLRCDPISSHATLYWYQQALGQGPEFLTYFNYEAQPDKSGLPSDRFSAERPEGSISTLTIQRTEQRDSAMYRCASSLPQGSQYFGPGTRLLVL.

The J gene is TRBJ1-5, the V gene TRBV7-2; D not certain. V dropped 2 bases and J dropped 0 bases, with 14 bases sitting between them. Germline-derived CDR1 and CDR2 are SGHTA and FQGNSA. The CDR3 runs 17 residues. The CDR3 DNA follows: TGTGCCAGCAGCTTAATGGGCAACCGATATAGCAATCAGCCCCAGCATTTT. Translating gives CASSLMGNRYSNQPQHF.

This clonotype has a count of ten or more. The V call is TRBV12-3 or TRBV12-4, the J call TRBJ1-1; D perhaps matches TRBD1 (6 bases). The CDR3 is 13 residues long. The V gene lost 6 bases and the J gene lost 4 bases, with 12 bases spanning the gap. The CDR3 spells CASSFQGTTEAFF. The CDR3 DNA reads as TGTGCCAGCAGCTTTCAGGGGACCACTGAAGCTTTCTTT.

This clonotype was seen repeatedly, ten times or more. The chain recombines TRBV28 with TRBJ2-7, with D tentatively TRBD2 (5 bases). Trimming removed 8 bases at V and 4 bases at J, with 12 bases between. CDR3 length equals 12 residues. Germline values: CDR1 MDHEN, CDR2 SYDVKM. The CDR3: CASASGLYEQYV. DNA for the CDR3: TGTGCCAGCGCCTCAGGACTGTACGAGCAGTACGTC.

Ten or more counts support this clonotype. The CDR3 nucleotides are TGCGCCAGCAGCGCAGGACAGTTCTACAATGAGCAGTTCTTC. Amino acids: CASSAGQFYNEQFF. This sequence joins TRBV5-1 and TRBJ2-1; possible D gene TRBD1, 6 bases. Germline loops: CDR1 SGHRS, CDR2 YFSETQ. V gave up 4 bases and J gave up 3 bases, with 11 bases separating them. The CDR3 covers 14 residues. The complete variable domain, with remaining parts taken from reference TRBV5-1 and TRBJ2-1, reads KAGVTQTPRYLIKTRGQQVTLSCSPISGHRSVSWYQQTPGQGLQFLFEYFSETQRNKGNFPGRFSGRQFSNSRSEMNVSTLELGDSALYLCASSAGQFYNEQFFGPGTRLTVL.

This clonotype was recorded a few times. This sequence joins TRBV29-1 and TRBJ2-2, with D possibly being TRBD2 (5 bases). The CDR3 is 14 residues long. In germline, CDR1 is SQVTM, CDR2 ANQGSEA. V was pared by 4 bases and J by 1 base, with 10 bases between. The CDR3 region has the DNA TGCAGCGTTGTTTCTGCGGGGAACACCGGGGAGCTGTTTTTT. The encoded protein is CSVVSAGNTGELFF.

J is TRBJ2-3 and V is TRBV7-9; TRBD2 matches at 15 bases. The germline gives CDR1 SEHNR, CDR2 FQNEAQ (reference sequence). The CDR3 runs to 17 residues. The junction had 10 bases not matched to a gene; V was cut back by 6 bases and J by 6 bases. Here the CDR3 reads CASSPSGTSGGTDTQYF. CDR3 bases: TGTGCCAGCAGTCCTTCCGGGACTAGCGGGGGGACTGATACGCAGTATTTT.

The gene calls are TRBV7-6 and TRBJ2-5; possible D gene TRBD2, 5 bases. The CDR3 extends over 12 amino acids. V lost 5 bases, J lost 5 bases, and 9 bases lay in between. Germline V gene data show CDR1 as SGHVS and CDR2 as FNYEAQ. The CDR3 coding sequence is TGTGCCAGCAGCCGAGGGTCGGAGACCCAGTACTTC. The encoded protein is CASSRGSETQYF.

This clonotype was counted ten times or more. The chain has TRBV7-9 and TRBJ1-2, with a tentative D call TRBD1 (5 bases). The germline CDR1 and CDR2 sequences are SEHNR and FQNEAQ (reference sequence). The CDR3 spans 14 residues. Trimming left V 2 bases short and J 2 bases short, with 9 bases between. CDR3 DNA: TGTGCCAGCAGCTTACAGGGTCGGAACTATGGCTACACCTTC. Translated, it gives CASSLQGRNYGYTF.

J is TRBJ2-7 and V is TRBV2; 7 bases are shared with TRBD1. Germline V gene lookup returns CDR1 SNHLY and CDR2 FYNNEI. The CDR3 has 14 residues. Unmatched junction bases numbered 7, after V lost 4 bases and J lost 4 bases. The CDR3 is CASSAGTVLYEQYV. For the CDR3, the DNA is TGTGCCAGCAGTGCCGGGACAGTACTATACGAGCAGTACGTC.

The chain joins TRBV16 to TRBJ1-6; the match to TRBD1 covers 11 bases. Looked up from germline, CDR1 is KGHSY and CDR2 is FQNENV. The CDR3 contains 17 residues. The junction had 6 bases not matched to a gene; V was cut back by 0 bases and J by 8 bases. The CDR3 bases are TGTGCCAGCAGCCAATCGGACAGGGGGCGGGTTGATTCACCCCTCCACTTT. This encodes CASSQSDRGRVDSPLHF. Drawing the rest from reference TRBV16 and TRBJ1-6, the complete variable domain is GEEVAQTPKHLVRGEGQKAKLYCAPIKGHSYVFWYQQVLKNEFKFLISFQNENVFDETGMPKERFSAKCLPNSPCSLEIQATKLEDSAVYFCASSQSDRGRVDSPLHFGNGTRLTVT.

Ten or more counts support this clonotype. The chain recombines TRBV15 with TRBJ2-1, with 8 bases that match TRBD1. J gave up 5 bases and V 8 bases, and 8 bases lay outside the gene matches. The CDR3 spans 14 residues. In germline, CDR1 is LNHNV, CDR2 YYDKDF (reference sequence). CDR3 bases: TGTGCCACCGTTCGGACAGGGACCAACAATGAGCAGTTCTTC. Its translation: CATVRTGTNNEQFF.

This chain uses TRBV3-1 with TRBJ2-1, with a possible D match to TRBD2 (6 bases). The germline V gene encodes CDR1 LGHDT and CDR2 YNNKEL (reference sequence). CDR3 size: 16 residues. Deletions cut 1 base from V and 2 bases from J, with 12 bases between. CDR3 residues: CASSQVGGATYNEQFF. DNA of the CDR3: TGTGCCAGCAGCCAAGTGGGCGGGGCGACCTACAATGAGCAGTTCTTC.

This clonotype was counted only a few times. The chain employs TRBV12-3 or TRBV12-4 and TRBJ2-1; perhaps D is TRBD1 or TRBD2 (6 bases each). The V end was cut by 3 bases, the J end by 4 bases, with 13 bases between. This CDR3 is built from 15 residues. The DNA of the CDR3 is TGTGCCAGCAGTTTTGTGGGGGGCCGATACAATGAGCAGTTCTTC. This sequence encodes CASSFVGGRYNEQFF.

V is TRBV2 and J is TRBJ2-3, with 14 bases identical to TRBD2. In germline, CDR1 is SNHLY, CDR2 FYNNEI. Trimming removed 10 bases from V and 5 bases from J; junction bases left unmatched: 2. CDR3 size: 13 residues. The CDR3 DNA reads as TGTGCCATAGGGACTAGCGGGGGAGATACGCAGTATTTT. It specifies CAIGTSGGDTQYF.

This clonotype was counted many times. The V call is TRBV29-1, the J call TRBJ2-1; perhaps TRBD2 as D (6 bases). The CDR3 has 15 amino acids. Germline CDR1 and CDR2: SQVTM and ANQGSEA. Trimming pared 3 bases from V and 8 bases from J, leaving 20 bases between. In nucleotides, the CDR3 is TGCAGCGTTGAGGGGGGTAGCGGTTTCGTCGATGAGCAGTTCTTC. Its translation is CSVEGGSGFVDEQFF.

The chain employs TRBV21-1 and TRBJ1-2; the table's D call, TRBD1, has no DNA check behind it. TRBV21-1 is noted as a pseudogene. This CDR3 has 14 residues. The CDR3 DNA sequence: TGTGCCAGCACAAAGCCAGGGTGGGGCTATGGCTACACCTTC. This sequence encodes CASTKPGWGYGYTF.

This clonotype was seen a few times. The chain links TRBV5-1 to TRBJ2-1, with 9 bases aligning to TRBD1. Germline values: CDR1 SGHRS, CDR2 YFSETQ. The CDR3 has 16 amino acids. The trim removed 3 bases at V and 4 bases at J, leaving 8 bases unmatched. In DNA, the CDR3 is TGCGCCAGCAGCTGGGGACCGGGACAGGGATACAATGAGCAGTTCTTC. Translated, it gives CASSWGPGQGYNEQFF. Drawing the rest from reference TRBV5-1 and TRBJ2-1, the complete variable domain is KAGVTQTPRYLIKTRGQQVTLSCSPISGHRSVSWYQQTPGQGLQFLFEYFSETQRNKGNFPGRFSGRQFSNSRSEMNVSTLELGDSALYLCASSWGPGQGYNEQFFGPGTRLTVL.

The chain is built from TRBV12-3 or TRBV12-4 and TRBJ1-2, with a possible D match to TRBD1 (6 bases). V lost 3 bases to trimming and J lost 8 bases, with 16 bases between them. This CDR3 has 14 amino acids. Written as DNA, the CDR3 is TGTGCCAGCAGTTTCGGGGCTACAGGGTCCGGCTACACCTTC. Translated, it gives CASSFGATGSGYTF.

This clonotype was seen more than once but under ten times. The gene calls are TRBV12-3 or TRBV12-4 and TRBJ2-3; D perhaps matches TRBD2 (6 bases). This CDR3 is 14 amino acids long. The germline V and J ends were trimmed by 5 bases and 2 bases, with 11 bases remaining between them. In DNA form, the CDR3 reads TGTGCCAGCAGTAGGAGGGTAGACACAGATACGCAGTATTTT. Its translation is CASSRRVDTDTQYF.

At least ten counts were recorded for this clonotype. The rearrangement joins TRBV5-1 to TRBJ2-5; D ambiguous. With 0 bases removed from V and 2 bases from J, the gap between germline ends came to 2 bases. Germline-derived CDR1 and CDR2 are SGHRS and YFSETQ. The CDR3 has 12 amino acids. CDR3 region: CASSLDQETQYF. The CDR3 nucleotides read TGCGCCAGCAGCTTGGATCAAGAGACCCAGTACTTC.

The chain is built from TRBV9 and TRBJ1-2; D remains ambiguous. The CDR3 runs to 13 residues. The ends were cut back, 0 bases at V and 8 bases at J, with 11 bases in the middle. Germline values: CDR1 SGDLS, CDR2 YYNGEE. This chain's CDR3 is CASSVDSLSGYTF. In nucleotides, the CDR3 is TGTGCCAGCAGCGTAGACAGTCTCTCCGGCTACACCTTC.

This clonotype has only a few counts. This sequence joins TRBV4-3 and TRBJ1-1; TRBD1 agrees at 11 bases. Looked up from germline, CDR1 is LGHNA and CDR2 is YSLEER. This CDR3 spans 18 amino acids. The V gene end was trimmed by 0 bases and the J gene end by 4 bases; junction bases not matched to a gene: 10. This CDR3 is CASSQDRSGTGGITEAFF. CDR3 DNA: TGCGCCAGCAGCCAAGATAGGTCCGGGACAGGGGGAATCACTGAAGCTTTCTTT.

This clonotype was seen more than once but under ten times. The chain has TRBV5-5 and TRBJ2-5; perhaps D is TRBD1 or TRBD2 (6 bases each). The germline gives CDR1 SGHKS, CDR2 YYEKEE (reference sequence). The CDR3 runs 15 residues. The V gene lost 3 bases and the J gene lost 4 bases, with 16 bases spanning the gap. This CDR3 reads CASSSYAGGGETQYF. The CDR3 bases are TGTGCCAGCAGCTCCTACGCCGGAGGGGGAGAGACCCAGTACTTC.

This sequence joins TRBV12-3 or TRBV12-4 and TRBJ2-1; D might be TRBD1 (5 bases). The CDR3 is 15 amino acids. V dropped 5 bases and J dropped 6 bases, with 17 bases sitting between them. CDR3 region: CASSPRGQSFNEQFF. DNA of the CDR3: TGTGCCAGCAGTCCCCGTGGACAAAGCTTCAATGAGCAGTTCTTC.

At least ten counts were recorded for this clonotype. The chain couples TRBV29-1 to TRBJ2-7; 9 nucleotides align to TRBD1. Germline V gene lookup returns CDR1 SQVTM and CDR2 ANQGSEA. There are 15 residues in the CDR3. V was pared by 5 bases and J by 6 bases, with 14 bases of the junction left unmatched. This CDR3 reads CSVCSPGQGMSEQYF. The CDR3 DNA follows: TGCAGCGTTTGCTCCCCGGGACAGGGCATGAGCGAGCAGTACTTC.

This sequence joins TRBV27 and TRBJ2-1; D may be TRBD2 (6 bases). Germline CDR1 MNHEY, CDR2 SMNVEV (reference sequence). The V and J ends lost 6 bases and 4 bases respectively, with 19 bases between them. CDR3 length: 16 residues. Here the CDR3 reads CASSQLISGTYNEQFF. Written as DNA, the CDR3 is TGTGCCAGCAGCCAATTAATTAGCGGAACATACAATGAGCAGTTCTTC.

This clonotype was seen a handful of times. V gene TRBV14 combines with J gene TRBJ1-1; the D is unclear. Germline V gives CDR1 SGHDN, CDR2 FVKESK. With 1 base removed from V and 5 bases from J, the gap between germline ends came to 8 bases. The CDR3 runs 13 residues. DNA of the CDR3: TGTGCCAGCAGCCAAGGTTTCAGGACTGAAGCTTTCTTT. Its protein product is CASSQGFRTEAFF.

The chain carries TRBV10-3 and TRBJ2-3; D is tentatively TRBD1 or TRBD2 (5 bases each). Germline V gene sequence: CDR1 ENHRY, CDR2 SYGVKD. With 7 bases removed from V and 1 base from J, the gap between germline ends came to 15 bases. This CDR3 contains 15 residues. DNA of the CDR3: TGTGCCATCACCCCGGGACCCGAGGGCACAGATACGCAGTATTTT. Its protein is CAITPGPEGTDTQYF.